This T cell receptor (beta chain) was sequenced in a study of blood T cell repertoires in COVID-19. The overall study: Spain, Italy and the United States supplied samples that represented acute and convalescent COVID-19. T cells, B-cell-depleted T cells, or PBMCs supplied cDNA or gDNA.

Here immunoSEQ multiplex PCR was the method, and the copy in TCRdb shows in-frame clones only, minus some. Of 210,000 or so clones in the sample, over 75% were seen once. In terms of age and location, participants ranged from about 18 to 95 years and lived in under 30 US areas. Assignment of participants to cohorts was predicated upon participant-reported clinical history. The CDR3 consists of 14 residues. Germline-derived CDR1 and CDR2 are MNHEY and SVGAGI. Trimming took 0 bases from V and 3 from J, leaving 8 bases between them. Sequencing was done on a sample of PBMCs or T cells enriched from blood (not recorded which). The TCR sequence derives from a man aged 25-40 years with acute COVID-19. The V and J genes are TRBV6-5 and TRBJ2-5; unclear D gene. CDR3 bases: TGTGCCAGCAGTTACTCGTACAGTAAAGAGACCCAGTACTTC. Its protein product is CASSYSYSKETQYF.